The T cell receptor beta chain described here comes from a study of blood T cell repertoires in COVID-19. As for the study in general: Spain, Italy and the United States supplied samples that represented acute and convalescent COVID-19. From T cells, B-cell-depleted T cells, or PBMCs came the material, which was cDNA or gDNA.

Participants reported their clinical history, and cohort assignment relied on those reports. Exposed enrollees encountered a COVID-19 case at some point within 2 weeks before study entry. The data were produced by immunoSEQ multiplex PCR, yet TCRdb's version contains in-frame clones alone and is incomplete. The data contain a few hundred thousand clones, 88% of them singletons. Germline V gene sequence: CDR1 SEHNR, CDR2 FQNEAQ (reference sequence). With V trimmed by 4 bases and J by 4 bases, 5 bases remained unmatched. The CDR3 loop spans 15 amino acids. The source of this sequence is a woman aged 18 to 35 who had been exposed to COVID-19. The chain couples TRBV7-9 to TRBJ2-1, with 9 bases fitting TRBD1. The sequenced sample was PBMCs or T cells enriched from blood (not recorded which). CDR3 in amino acids: CASSSPGQGYNEQFF. The CDR3, as DNA: TGTGCCAGCAGCTCCCCGGGACAGGGATACAATGAGCAGTTCTTC. Looking up the rest from reference TRBV7-9 and TRBJ2-1 gives the full variable domain: DTGVSQNPRHKITKRGQNVTFRCDPISEHNRLYWYRQTLGQGPEFLTYFQNEAQLEKSRLLSDRFSAERPKGSFSTLEIQRTEQGDSAMYLCASSSPGQGYNEQFFGPGTRLTVL.